This section outlines one TCR beta chain sequence together with its context. Its matching antigen is unknown. This entry is derived from a study of cytomegalovirus exposure and HLA in healthy donors. The PCR contained 60 Vbeta and 13 Jbeta primers. Clones were read by immunoSEQ multiplex PCR, and TCRdb kept only the in-frame ones, dropping some. Among fewer than 150,000 clones listed, approximately 80% were seen once. Overall study findings and caveats: Follow-up analysis seemed to connect common viral pathogens with several of the most significant clusters identified.

The TCR comes from a man aged 50 to 59 in good health and CMV-seronegative. The sequenced sample was PBMCs.

In nucleotides, the CDR3 is TGTGCCAGCAGCAAAGCCGCCCCCGACAGCGCGACAAATGAAAAACTGTTTTTT. This encodes CASSKAAPDSATNEKLFF. The rearrangement links TRBV21-1 to TRBJ1-4; the table's D call, TRBD1, was not checked against the DNA. TRBV21-1 is termed a pseudogene. This CDR3 is built from 18 residues.